The next 22 T cell receptor beta chains were all read from a single sample in a study of lung T cells in sarcoidosis with Löfgren's syndrome. TCRdb analysed the reads with MiXCR anew, one entry per CDR3 protein. The sample consists of approximately 20,000 distinct CDR3 sequences, approximately 22% of them appearing once. Material for sequencing was CD4+ T cells from bronchoalveolar lavage. These receptors all come from a human donor with sarcoidosis (Löfgren's syndrome or another form), or a control subject (not recorded which).

In its sample, this clonotype ranks as medium-sized. The V call is TRBV15, the J call TRBJ1-1, with D unresolved. Trimming removed 5 bases at V and 4 bases at J, with 17 bases between. Germline loops: CDR1 LNHNV, CDR2 YYDKDF (reference sequence). The CDR3 runs to 15 residues. In DNA form, the CDR3 reads TGTGCCACCAGCGGATCTTTACCAAGGACCACTGAAGCTTTCTTT. Its translation is CATSGSLPRTTEAFF.

This clonotype is judged medium-sized. V and J are TRBV28 and TRBJ2-1; D ambiguous. The V gene's germline CDR1 is MDHEN and CDR2 SYDVKM. V was clipped by 5 bases and J by 11 bases, with 10 bases between them. This CDR3 has 11 residues. DNA for the CDR3: TGTGCCAGCAGTGAGCTTGGTCAGCAGTTCTTC. This gives the protein CASSELGQQFF.

This clonotype turned up a few times. This rearrangement joins TRBV5-1 to TRBJ2-1; D is unclear. V was pared by 4 bases and J by 8 bases, with 13 bases between. The CDR3 spans 13 residues. Germline CDR1 and CDR2: SGHRS and YFSETQ. The CDR3 nucleotides read TGCGCCAGCAGCAGGGAAGAAACCGATGAGCAGTTCTTC. Translated, it gives CASSREETDEQFF.

Regarding this clonotype: Possible read error: a much larger clone is one base away. The chain recombines TRBV20-1 with TRBJ1-1; no firm D call. CDR1 is DFQATT and CDR2 is SNEGSKA in the germline V gene (reference sequence). The CDR3 runs 13 residues. The CDR3, as DNA: TGCAGTACTAGAGGGTACAGGAACACTGAAGCTTTCTTT. Its protein product is CSTRGYRNTEAFF.

In this sample, this clonotype turned up many times. The J gene is TRBJ1-1, the V gene TRBV3-1, with D possibly TRBD1 on 5 matching bases. Trimming cost V 3 bases and J 5 bases, with 7 bases left between them. Germline CDR1 LGHDT, CDR2 YNNKEL (reference sequence). The length of the CDR3 is 12 residues. CDR3 coding DNA: TGTGCCAGCAGCCACGGGGGGACTGAAGCTTTCTTT. Encoded protein: CASSHGGTEAFF.

J is TRBJ2-3 and V is TRBV28; 12 positions match TRBD1. V was clipped by 7 bases and J by 5 bases; unmatched bases: 10. Germline lookup yields CDR1 MDHEN and CDR2 SYDVKM. This CDR3 comprises 16 residues. The CDR3 is CASKKAGQGARDTQYF. CDR3 DNA: TGTGCCAGCAAGAAAGCGGGACAGGGGGCAAGAGATACGCAGTATTTT.

This clonotype qualifies as medium-sized. The CDR3 DNA is TGCAGTGCGTCCGGACAGGGGCTGACCTACGAGCAGTACTTC. Encoded protein: CSASGQGLTYEQYF. V usage is TRBV20-1 and J usage is TRBJ2-7; 9 bases map to TRBD1. CDR3 length: 14 amino acids. J was trimmed by 2 bases and V by 6 bases; bases with no gene match: 8. CDR1 is DFQATT, CDR2 SNEGSKA, per germline (reference sequence).

About this clonotype: This may come from a read error, since a much larger clone is one base off. The CDR3 ends on some other residue instead of the conserved phenylalanine or tryptophan, so this is likely a read error. The CDR3 DNA follows: TGTGCCAGCAGCAGCGGGAGGAAGACCTACAATGAGCAGTTCCTC. This encodes CASSSGRKTYNEQFL. The chain links TRBV6-2 or TRBV6-3 to TRBJ2-1; 9 bases are shared with TRBD2. V shed 6 bases and J 2 bases; nucleotides not matched to a gene: 5. The germline gives CDR1 MNHEY, CDR2 SVGEGT. The CDR3 runs 15 residues.

As regards this clonotype: The conserved phenylalanine or tryptophan normally closing the CDR3 is absent here, so this likely arose from a read error. The chain couples TRBV12-3 or TRBV12-4 to TRBJ1-1; TRBD1 is a possible D gene (5 bases). V was pared by 4 bases and J by 8 bases, with 14 bases between. The CDR3 contains 13 residues. CDR3 coding DNA: TGTGCCAGCAGTTCGAATCCAGGGCGGGAAGCTTTCCTT. Translation: CASSSNPGREAFL.

To note about this clonotype: One end of the junction varies from germline; a read error may be responsible. The chain has TRBV5-5 and TRBJ1-4; D is uncertain. The CDR3 contains 15 residues. Germline CDR1 and CDR2: SGHKS and YYEKEE (reference sequence). DNA for the CDR3: TGTGCCAGCGGCTTTCAACCTACTTGGGATGAAAAACTGTTTTTT. Its translation: CASGFQPTWDEKLFF.

This clonotype was seen a few times. The chain couples TRBV12-3 or TRBV12-4 to TRBJ2-1, with D unresolved. The V and J ends lost 7 bases and 0 bases respectively, with 7 bases between them. CDR3 length equals 13 residues. The CDR3 nucleotides are TGTGCCAGCACCTTGGGCTCCTACAATGAGCAGTTCTTC. Its protein is CASTLGSYNEQFF.

In its sample, this clonotype was seen many times. The rearrangement links TRBV7-9 to TRBJ2-7; tentative D call: TRBD1 (6 bases). This CDR3 region has 16 residues. Per germline, CDR1 SEHNR and CDR2 FQNEAQ (reference sequence). V lost 3 bases and J 0 bases, leaving 15 bases between the germline ends. CDR3 sequence (DNA): TGTGCCAGCAGCTTTCGTGGGGGCCAAAGCTCCTACGAGCAGTACTTC. The encoded protein is CASSFRGGQSSYEQYF.

For this clonotype: A much larger clone lies one base from this, so it may be a read error. The genes are TRBV28 and TRBJ1-2; D unresolved. The CDR3 has 13 residues. CDR1 and CDR2 from the germline V gene are MDHEN and SYDVKM. CDR3 residues: CTSSSSLPYGYTF. CDR3 nucleotides: TGTACCAGCAGTTCCTCACTCCCCTATGGCTACACCTTC.

At least ten counts were recorded for this clonotype. The genes are TRBV28 and TRBJ2-7; 11 nucleotides agree with TRBD2. Per germline, CDR1 MDHEN and CDR2 SYDVKM. The CDR3 extends over 15 amino acids. V shed 3 bases, J shed 6 bases, and the junction held 7 bases outside the gene matches. CDR3 in amino acids: CASSFVAGGPGEQYF. The CDR3 nucleotides are TGTGCCAGCAGTTTTGTAGCGGGAGGGCCCGGCGAGCAGTACTTC.

This clonotype is medium-sized (0.01 to 0.1%) in the sample. The rearrangement joins TRBV20-1 to TRBJ2-5; possible D gene TRBD2, 6 bases. Germline loops: CDR1 DFQATT, CDR2 SNEGSKA (reference sequence). The CDR3 is 15 residues long. With 6 bases removed from V and 2 bases from J, the gap between germline ends came to 19 bases. The CDR3 protein is CSAGTGGAAQETQYF. The DNA of the CDR3 is TGCAGTGCCGGGACGGGCGGGGCGGCGCAAGAGACCCAGTACTTC.

As concerns this clonotype: Since the CDR3 does not end with the conserved phenylalanine or tryptophan, this likely comes from a read error. V gene TRBV3-1 combines with J gene TRBJ2-5; 8 bases fit TRBD2. Germline V gene sequence: CDR1 LGHDT, CDR2 YNNKEL (reference sequence). J lost 4 bases, V lost 3 bases, and 4 bases had no gene match. CDR3 size: 14 residues. CDR3 residues: CASSQRTSPETQYS. The CDR3 DNA follows: TGTGCCAGCAGCCAGAGGACTAGCCCAGAGACCCAGTACTCC.

This chain links TRBV30 with TRBJ2-3, with 9 bases identical to TRBD2. The CDR3 loop spans 15 amino acids. V was pared by 1 base and J by 5 bases, with 7 bases of the junction left unmatched. CDR1 and CDR2 from the germline V gene are GTSNPN and SVGIG (reference sequence). Here the CDR3 DNA reads TGTGCCTGGAGTGCACGGGCGGGAGGGCAAGATACGCAGTATTTT. Translation gives CAWSARAGGQDTQYF.

Worth noting for this clonotype: Just one base apart from a much larger clone, this may be a read error. The V gene is TRBV18, the J gene TRBJ2-7, with TRBD1 as a possible D gene (5 bases). Per the germline V gene, CDR1 is KGHSH and CDR2 is LQKENI. CDR3 size: 14 residues. This chain's CDR3 is CASSLRQSEYEQSF. The CDR3 bases are TGTGCCAGCTCACTCAGACAGAGTGAATACGAGCAGTCCTTC.

Here the CDR3 DNA reads TGTGCCAGCAGTTTGGGGGGGCAGGGGCGCAAATCTCTCAATGAGCAGTTCTTC. It translates to CASSLGGQGRKSLNEQFF. The V gene is TRBV12-3 or TRBV12-4, the J gene TRBJ2-1; the D gene is possibly TRBD2 (7 bases). Trimming shortened V by 3 bases and J by 6 bases, and 24 bases separated the two germline ends. This CDR3 has 18 amino acids.

This clonotype was observed many times. The rearrangement uses TRBV7-8 and TRBJ1-6; D perhaps matches TRBD1 (5 bases). CDR1 is SGHVS, CDR2 FQNEAQ, per germline. CDR3 length: 13 amino acids. V was clipped by 4 bases and J by 8 bases, with 9 bases between them. CDR3 sequence reads: CASSYGAYSPLHF. In DNA, the CDR3 is TGTGCCAGCAGCTACGGGGCATATTCACCCCTCCACTTT.

This clonotype is medium-sized by share. DNA of the CDR3: TGTGCCAGCCACGAACCGGGGCTCAAGAACACTGAAGCTTTCTTT. It codes for CASHEPGLKNTEAFF. This chain joins TRBV28 and TRBJ1-1; a weak D match, TRBD1 (5 bases). The CDR3 extends over 15 amino acids. The germline V gene encodes CDR1 MDHEN and CDR2 SYDVKM. V was shortened by 8 bases and J by 1 base, with 17 bases between the two germline ends.

This chain links TRBV30 with TRBJ2-7; the D gene is possibly TRBD1 (6 bases). The V and J ends lost 3 bases and 2 bases respectively, with 11 bases between them. CDR3 length equals 13 residues. Germline V gene lookup returns CDR1 GTSNPN and CDR2 SVGIG (reference sequence). CDR3 nucleotide sequence: TGTGCCTGGAGCGATAGGGGGACCTACGAGCAGTACTTC. Translation: CAWSDRGTYEQYF.